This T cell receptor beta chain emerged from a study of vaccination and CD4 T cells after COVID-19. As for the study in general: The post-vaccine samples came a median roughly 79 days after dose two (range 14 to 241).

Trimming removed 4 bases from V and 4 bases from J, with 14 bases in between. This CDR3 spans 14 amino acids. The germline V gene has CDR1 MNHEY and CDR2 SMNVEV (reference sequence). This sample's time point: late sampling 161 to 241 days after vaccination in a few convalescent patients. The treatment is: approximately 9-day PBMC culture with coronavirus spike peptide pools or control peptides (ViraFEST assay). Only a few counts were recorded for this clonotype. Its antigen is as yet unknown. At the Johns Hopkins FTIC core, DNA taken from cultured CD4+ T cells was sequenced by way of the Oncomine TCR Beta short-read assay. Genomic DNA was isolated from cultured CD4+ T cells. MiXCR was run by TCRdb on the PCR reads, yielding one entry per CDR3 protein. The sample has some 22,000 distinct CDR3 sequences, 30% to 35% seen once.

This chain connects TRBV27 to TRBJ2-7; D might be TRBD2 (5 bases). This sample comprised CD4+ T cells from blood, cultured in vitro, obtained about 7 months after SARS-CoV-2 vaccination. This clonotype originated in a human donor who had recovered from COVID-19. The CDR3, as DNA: TGTGCCAGCAGTTCCCGACCCACGGGGTACGAGCAGTACTTC. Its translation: CASSSRPTGYEQYF.